This T cell receptor (beta chain) was sequenced during a study of regulatory T cells in long-lasting Graves disease. Notes on the study in general: Not thyroid tissue but only peripheral blood was studied.

Comments on this clonotype: Antigen unknown.

Time point specified: newly diagnosed GD, antithyroid drugs for less than 3 months. There was RNA extracted from PBMCs, and the TCR library was made from it. Graves' disease diagnosis was established per American Thyroid Association guidelines. Tubes containing EDTA received around 9.5 milliliters of drawn peripheral blood. CDR3 regions were amplified by Arm-PCR using iRepertoire HTBI primers to build TCR beta libraries. TCRdb ran MiXCR on the multiplex PCR reads and lists one entry per CDR3 protein. The data show around 330,000 distinct CDR3 sequences, under 20% seen once. The receptor was isolated from a female donor with Graves disease. Sequences were derived from peripheral blood mononuclear cells (PBMCs), sampled at new diagnosis, from a patient treated with antithyroid drugs.

CDR3 sequence reads: CASSEVAGGFYGYTF. The CDR3 region has the DNA TGTGCCAGCAGTGAAGTGGCAGGGGGCTTCTATGGCTACACCTTC. The rearrangement joins TRBV2 to TRBJ1-2, with 8 nucleotides matching TRBD1. This CDR3 contains 15 residues. J was trimmed by 4 bases and V by 1 base; bases with no gene match: 5. Germline V lookup: CDR1 SNHLY, CDR2 FYNNEI.